This is a list of T cell receptor beta chains from one sample in a study of glioma-infiltrating T cells after dendritic cell vaccination. Sequenced by immunoSEQ multiplex PCR; TCRdb stores in-frame clones only, minus some. This table has roughly 88,000 clones, 80% to 90% appearing once. This specimen was blood, taken after dendritic cell vaccination. Source of these receptors: a human donor with glioblastoma. CDR3s include the opening cysteine and the closing phenylalanine or tryptophan. The D gene is left open where the match is weak. Size is omitted from some rows. Given values are once, few, many or a class for expanded clones.

j_call v_call d_call clone_size cdr3_nt cdr3_aa
TRBJ1-1 TRBV6-5 . . TGTGCCAGCGGCCCGACAGTCCCTGAAGCTTTCTTT CASGPTVPEAFF
TRBJ2-4 TRBV27 . . TGTGCCAGCAGTTTAGCTAGCTTGGTGAACATTCAGTACTTC CASSLASLVNIQYF
TRBJ2-7 TRBV27 . few TGTGCCAGCAAGGCCCCCTCGAGGGTCGAGCAGTACTTC CASKAPSRVEQYF
TRBJ2-7 TRBV5-6 . . TGTGCCAGCAGCTTGGCCACCTTCTCCTACGAGCAGTACTTC CASSLATFSYEQYF
TRBJ2-5 TRBV5-1 . once TGCGCCAGCAGCACCGGGACACTCGCCGAGGGATTACAAGAGACCCAGTACTTC CASSTGTLAEGLQETQYF
TRBJ1-5 TRBV27 . . TGTGCCAGCAGTTTCCTCGGAGGCAATCAGCCCCAGCATTTT CASSFLGGNQPQHF
TRBJ2-2 TRBV7-8 . . TGTGCCAGCAGCTTATCCCAGGGAATTACCGGGGAGCTGTTTTTT CASSLSQGITGELFF
TRBJ1-2 TRBV5-1 . . TGCGCCAGCAGCTTGGATTCGGTTGTAGCGGGTGGCTACACCTTC CASSLDSVVAGGYTF
TRBJ1-1 TRBV7-2 . . TGTGCCAGCAGCTTATTTGAGTCTGAAGCTTTCTTT CASSLFESEAFF
TRBJ1-5 TRBV2 . . TGTGCCAGCAGCGGCCCAGGCAGTCAGCCCCAGCATTTT CASSGPGSQPQHF
TRBJ2-2 TRBV6-1 . . TGTGCCAGCAGGACGACGAGGACCGGGGAGCTGTTTTTT CASRTTRTGELFF
TRBJ2-4 TRBV5-1 . once TGCGCCAGCAGCTTACAGTGGGGACTAGCCAAAAACATTCAGTACTTC CASSLQWGLAKNIQYF
TRBJ2-2 TRBV9 . . TGTGCCAGCAGCGTAGGCAGGGCGAACACCGGGGAGCTGTTTTTT CASSVGRANTGELFF
TRBJ1-2 TRBV30 TRBD1 . TGTGCCTGTCGGATCCCGGGACAGAGTTATGGCTACACCTTC CACRIPGQSYGYTF
TRBJ1-2 TRBV6-5 TRBD1 . TGTGCCAGCAGACCACCGGGACAGGGGCTCTACACCTTC CASRPPGQGLYTF
TRBJ1-4 TRBV5-1 TRBD1 . TGCGCCAGCAGCTTGGGGGACAGGGATGATGAAAAACTGTTTTTT CASSLGDRDDEKLFF
TRBJ2-3 TRBV19 . once TGTGCCAGTACCTGGGCGGGGAAGAGGACAGATACGCAGTATTTT CASTWAGKRTDTQYF
TRBJ1-3 TRBV2 . . TGTGCCAGCTTAGCAGGGTTGGGTGTTGGAAACACCATATATTTT CASLAGLGVGNTIYF
TRBJ2-1 TRBV30 . . TGTGCCTGGAGTTACGAAGCATACAATGAGCAGTTCTTC CAWSYEAYNEQFF
TRBJ1-3 TRBV9 . . TGTGCCAGCAGCGTAGATGGCAACTCTGGAAACACCATATATTTT CASSVDGNSGNTIYF
TRBJ2-5 TRBV5-1 TRBD1 . TGCGCCAGCGGCAGGGACAGCCAGCAAGAGACCCAGTACTTC CASGRDSQQETQYF
TRBJ1-2 TRBV7-9 . . TGTGCCAGCACCAAGAGGACAGCAGATGGCTACACCTTC CASTKRTADGYTF
TRBJ1-2 TRBV7-9 . . TGTGCCAGCAGCCTAGCGGGAGGGGTAGACTATGGCTACACCTTC CASSLAGGVDYGYTF
TRBJ2-4 TRBV2 . once TGTGCCAGCAATGACTTGGAGATAAACATTCAGTACTTC CASNDLEINIQYF
TRBJ2-1 TRBV5-1 TRBD2 . TGCGCCAGCAGCTCCAGGCCAGCGGGAAGGGGCAATGAGCAGTTCTTC CASSSRPAGRGNEQFF
TRBJ1-6 TRBV27 . . TGTGCCAGCAGTTATGGTCGTTCAGGCAGGTCCTCCTATAATTCACCCCTCCACTTT CASSYGRSGRSSYNSPLHF
TRBJ1-4 TRBV7-9 . . TGTGCCAGCAGCTCCCCCGGGACATTCAGGGAAAAACTGTTTTTT CASSSPGTFREKLFF
TRBJ1-5 TRBV5-8 TRBD1 . TGTGCCAGCAGCTTGGAGTCAGGAGGGGGCAGCAATCAGCCCCAGCATTTT CASSLESGGGSNQPQHF
TRBJ2-3 TRBV2 TRBD1 . TGTGCCAGCAGGCGACTTACCGGGACAGTGACAGATACGCAGTATTTT CASRRLTGTVTDTQYF
TRBJ2-7 TRBV25-1 TRBD1 once TGTGCCAGCAGTGATAACAGGGGGGCCTACGAGCAGTACTTC CASSDNRGAYEQYF
TRBJ1-6 TRBV6-1 TRBD1 . TGTGCCAGCAGTGAAGGACAGGGCTGGGGATCACCCCTCCACTTT CASSEGQGWGSPLHF
TRBJ2-3 TRBV5-6 TRBD1 few TGTGCCAGCAGCCCGGGACAGGGGGCTTATGATACGCAGTATTTT CASSPGQGAYDTQYF
TRBJ2-1 TRBV6-4 TRBD2 few TGTGCCAGCAGTGACTCGAGCGGGGGGGCCAATGAGCAGTTCTTC CASSDSSGGANEQFF
TRBJ1-5 TRBV19 TRBD1 . TGTGCCAGTAGTGGGACAGGGGGCTATCAGCCCCAGCATTTT CASSGTGGYQPQHF
TRBJ1-1 TRBV6-1 . . TGTGCCAGCAGTCCGTTGATAGACACTGAAGCTTTCTTT CASSPLIDTEAFF
TRBJ2-3 TRBV11-2 . . TGTGCCGGCAGCTTCTCTAGCGTGACAGATACGCAGTATTTT CAGSFSSVTDTQYF
TRBJ1-1 TRBV5-1 TRBD1 once TGCGCCAGCAGCTTGAAGGGGACAGGGCGTTGGGACACTGAAGCTTTCTTT CASSLKGTGRWDTEAFF
TRBJ2-3 TRBV15 TRBD2 . TGTGCCACCAGCGCAGGACTAGCTCACACAGATACGCAGTATTTT CATSAGLAHTDTQYF
TRBJ2-1 TRBV5-1 TRBD1 . TGCGCCAGCAGCTTGGTAGGTGGACAGGGTAAGAATGAGCAGTTCTTC CASSLVGGQGKNEQFF
TRBJ2-7 TRBV18 TRBD1 once TGTGCCAGCCAGCCGGGACAGGTTACCTACGAGCAGTACTTC CASQPGQVTYEQYF
TRBJ1-6 TRBV5-1 TRBD1 . TGCGCCAGCAGCGTTGGACAGGGGCCTAATTCACCCCTCCACTTT CASSVGQGPNSPLHF
TRBJ2-1 TRBV18 . . TGTGCCAGCTCACCGTCGGGTGAGCAGTTCTTC CASSPSGEQFF
TRBJ1-2 TRBV2 TRBD1 . TGTGCCAGCAAAACAGACAGGGGGAAGGCGGTCTATGGCTACACCTTC CASKTDRGKAVYGYTF
TRBJ1-1 TRBV7-2 . . TGTGCCAGCAGCTTCTACACTGAAGCTTTCTTT CASSFYTEAFF
TRBJ1-1 TRBV11-2 . . TGTGCCAGCAGCTTATCACCGGGGTACACTGAAGCTTTCTTT CASSLSPGYTEAFF